This paragraph reports one T cell receptor beta chain. This entry comes from a study of blood T cell repertoires in COVID-19. Looking at the study overall: The study drew acute and convalescent COVID-19 samples from the United States, Italy and Spain.

Trimming left V 0 bases short and J 4 bases short, with 12 bases between. This CDR3 is 15 amino acids long. Germline values: CDR1 KGHSH, CDR2 LQKENI. Source study methods: It was from reference gene primer amplification that nucleated cell counts were estimated. Only in-frame clones appear in the TCRdb table, and some are missing; sequencing was by immunoSEQ multiplex PCR. V, J and clone size reflect that table, while D and trimming were determined from the DNA. The profile covers about 170,000 clones, with roughly 82% appearing a single time and roughly 15% taken by the ten largest. The sequencing sample was made of PBMCs or T cells enriched from blood (not recorded which). This chain connects TRBV18 to TRBJ1-2, with D possibly TRBD1 on 5 matching bases. This clonotype was sampled from a man aged 50 or older who had recovered from COVID-19. As DNA, the CDR3 is TGTGCCAGCTCACCACCGGGAGGGGAAACCTATGGCTACACCTTC. Residues: CASSPPGGETYGYTF.